The 19 T cell receptor beta chains listed next were all sequenced from one sample in a study of blood T cell repertoires in COVID-19. The table came from immunoSEQ multiplex PCR; TCRdb's copy has only in-frame clones and leaves some out. The sample has about 410,000 clones; around 86% are singletons. Sequencing was done on a sample of peripheral blood. These receptors were taken from a young woman with active or convalescent COVID-19.

This chain uses TRBV6-1 with TRBJ1-3; D gene unclear. V lost 2 bases and J 2 bases, leaving 10 bases between the germline ends. The CDR3 length is 15 residues. Germline V gene lookup returns CDR1 MNHNS and CDR2 SASEGT. CDR3 in amino acids: CASSESRDAGNTIYF. As DNA, the CDR3 is TGTGCCAGCAGTGAATCTCGGGATGCTGGAAACACCATATATTTT.

V usage is TRBV4-2 and J usage is TRBJ1-1, with 12 bases matching TRBD1. Germline assignment: CDR1 LGHNA and CDR2 YNFKEQ. The CDR3 is 17 residues long. With 0 bases clipped from V and 1 base from J, the junction kept 3 bases outside the gene matches. CDR3 sequence: CASSQDGTGGRNTEAFF. The CDR3 DNA is TGTGCCAGCAGCCAAGATGGGACAGGGGGCAGGAACACTGAAGCTTTCTTT.

V gene TRBV28 combines with J gene TRBJ1-5; weak D call: TRBD1 (6 bases). CDR1 MDHEN and CDR2 SYDVKM come from the germline V gene. The V end lost 5 bases, the J end lost 0 bases, and 11 bases lay between the germline ends. CDR3 size: 15 residues. This chain's CDR3 is CASSIGQISNQPQHF. The CDR3 DNA is TGTGCCAGCAGTATAGGACAGATTAGCAATCAGCCCCAGCATTTT. The full variable domain, rest sourced from reference TRBV28 and TRBJ1-5, is DVKVTQSSRYLVKRTGEKVFLECVQDMDHENMFWYRQDPGLGLRLIYFSYDVKMKEKGDIPEGYSVSREKKERFSLILESASTNQTSMYLCASSIGQISNQPQHFGDGTRLSIL.

The chain is built from TRBV5-1 and TRBJ1-1; unclear D gene. Germline V gene data show CDR1 as SGHRS and CDR2 as YFSETQ. This CDR3 has 18 amino acids. The V and J ends lost 7 bases and 1 base respectively, with 26 bases between them. The CDR3 DNA reads as TGCGCCAGCGGCCCGGGGAGGGCTCTTCAGTCCCCGAACACTGAAGCTTTCTTT. It encodes CASGPGRALQSPNTEAFF.

This clone came up once. The chain has TRBV19 and TRBJ2-3; 9 nucleotides agree with TRBD2. The V and J ends lost 3 bases and 1 base, in that order; junction bases with no gene match: 2. The CDR3 consists of 15 residues. Looked up from germline, CDR1 is LNHDA and CDR2 is SQIVND (reference sequence). CDR3 loop: CASSISGGGTDTQYF. The CDR3 DNA reads as TGTGCCAGTAGTATTAGCGGGGGAGGCACAGATACGCAGTATTTT. The variable domain in full, with the rest retrieved from reference TRBV19 and TRBJ2-3, is DGGITQSPKYLFRKEGQNVTLSCEQNLNHDAMYWYRQDPGQGLRLIYYSQIVNDFQKGDIAEGYSVSREKKESFPLTVTSAQKNPTAFYLCASSISGGGTDTQYFGPGTRLTVL.

The rearrangement uses TRBV18 and TRBJ1-1; 7 bases align to TRBD1. CDR3 size: 15 residues. Germline CDR1 reads KGHSH; CDR2 reads LQKENI. J lost 0 bases, V lost 1 base, and 2 bases had no gene match. CDR3 sequence (DNA): TGTGCCAGCTCACCACAGGGGGCACTGAACACTGAAGCTTTCTTT. Encoded protein: CASSPQGALNTEAFF. The complete variable domain, with remaining parts taken from reference TRBV18 and TRBJ1-1, reads NAGVMQNPRHLVRRRGQEARLRCSPMKGHSHVYWYRQLPEEGLKFMVYLQKENIIDESGMPKERFSAEFPKEGPSILRIQQVVRGDSAAYFCASSPQGALNTEAFFGQGTRLTVV.

The chain combines TRBV7-8 with TRBJ2-3; possible D gene TRBD2, 6 bases. Germline CDR1 SGHVS, CDR2 FQNEAQ. The CDR3 is 16 residues long. V was shortened by 4 bases and J by 0 bases, with 14 bases between the two germline ends. The CDR3 region is CASSSRAGSSTDTQYF. In DNA, the CDR3 is TGTGCCAGCAGCTCCAGAGCGGGTTCTAGCACAGATACGCAGTATTTT. Filled out from reference TRBV7-8 and TRBJ2-3, the complete variable domain reads GAGVSQSPRYKVAKRGQDVALRCDPISGHVSLFWYQQALGQGPEFLTYFQNEAQLDKSGLPSDRFFAERPEGSVSTLKIQRTQQEDSAVYLCASSSRAGSSTDTQYFGPGTRLTVL.

The chain recombines TRBV6-2 or TRBV6-3 with TRBJ2-3; D perhaps matches TRBD2 (5 bases). Trimming left V 2 bases short and J 1 base short, with 19 bases between. The CDR3 is 18 residues long. Per germline, CDR1 MNHEY and CDR2 SVGEGT. In nucleotides, the CDR3 is TGTGCCAGCAGTTACCCCCCCGCTGGGCTAGCCGGCACAGATACGCAGTATTTT. It encodes CASSYPPAGLAGTDTQYF.

The chain recombines TRBV6-5 with TRBJ1-4; the D gene is possibly TRBD1 (6 bases). Trimming took off 0 bases at V and 8 bases at J, with 13 bases between the two ends. Germline CDR1 is MNHEY and CDR2 is SVGAGI. The CDR3 extends over 15 amino acids. CDR3 protein: CASSYSTRGPEKLFF. Here the CDR3 DNA reads TGTGCCAGCAGTTACTCGACCAGGGGTCCGGAAAAACTGTTTTTT.

The genes are TRBV19 and TRBJ1-5; D is ambiguous. The CDR3 runs to 14 residues. V was pared by 6 bases and J by 4 bases, with 13 bases between. The V gene's germline CDR1 is LNHDA and CDR2 SQIVND (reference sequence). In nucleotides, the CDR3 is TGTGCCAGTAGCGGGATTATTGGGAATCAGCCCCAGCATTTT. Its protein is CASSGIIGNQPQHF.

The genes are TRBV10-3 and TRBJ2-1; 7 bases are shared with TRBD1. The CDR3 sequence is 13 residues long. Per germline, CDR1 ENHRY and CDR2 SYGVKD. J was trimmed by 4 bases and V by 6 bases; bases with no gene match: 3. As DNA, the CDR3 is TGTGCCATCAGGGGACAGCTATACAATGAGCAGTTCTTC. It yields the protein CAIRGQLYNEQFF.

The chain uses TRBV4-1 and TRBJ1-4; weak D call: TRBD1 (5 bases). This CDR3 is built from 15 residues. Germline lookup yields CDR1 MGHRA and CDR2 YSYEKL. V was cut by 4 bases and J by 8 bases, with 17 bases left in between. The CDR3 loop is CASSPGWGGYEKLFF. The CDR3 DNA reads as TGCGCCAGCAGCCCAGGTTGGGGGGGATACGAAAAACTGTTTTTT.

This chain links TRBV30 with TRBJ2-7, with D possibly matching TRBD1 (5 bases). V gave up 0 bases and J gave up 6 bases, with 15 bases separating them. This CDR3 is 14 amino acids long. CDR1 and CDR2 from the germline V gene are GTSNPN and SVGIG (reference sequence). The CDR3 protein is CAWSVTAGKGEQYF. For the CDR3, the DNA is TGTGCCTGGAGTGTGACTGCAGGGAAGGGCGAGCAGTACTTC.

The rearrangement uses TRBV12-3 or TRBV12-4 and TRBJ1-5, with D maybe TRBD1 (6 bases). This CDR3 comprises 13 residues. V lost 4 bases to trimming and J lost 6 bases, with 10 bases between them. The CDR3 region is CASSSSGVQPQHF. CDR3 in DNA: TGTGCCAGCAGTTCCTCAGGGGTTCAGCCCCAGCATTTT.

Here the CDR3 reads CASSLERGNYGYTF. DNA of the CDR3: TGTGCCAGCAGCTTGGAGAGGGGGAACTATGGCTACACCTTC. V usage is TRBV5-4 and J usage is TRBJ1-2; tentative D call: TRBD1 (6 bases). The CDR3 has 14 amino acids. V lost 0 bases to trimming and J lost 2 bases, with 8 bases between them. Germline V gene lookup returns CDR1 SGHNT and CDR2 YYREEE (reference sequence).

The V gene is TRBV12-1, the J gene TRBJ2-3; the DNA was not used to check the table's D call, TRBD2. TRBV12-1 is given as a pseudogene. The CDR3 runs 17 residues. In DNA form, the CDR3 reads TGTGCCAGCAGCCGGGAGGGCAGGCGCCAACCCACAGATACGCAGTATTTT. It specifies CASSREGRRQPTDTQYF.

This clone was found a few times. The chain employs TRBV19 and TRBJ2-4; the match to TRBD2 covers 8 bases. This CDR3 region has 20 residues. Germline lookup yields CDR1 LNHDA and CDR2 SQIVND (reference sequence). The junction had 19 bases not matched to a gene; V was cut back by 6 bases and J by 0 bases. Here the CDR3 DNA reads TGTGCCAGTAGCGCTAGGACACTCCAGACCGGGGGGGTAGCCAAAAACATTCAGTACTTC. Encoded protein: CASSARTLQTGGVAKNIQYF.

The chain has TRBV10-3 and TRBJ1-1, with 7 bases aligning to TRBD1. The V gene end was trimmed by 0 bases and the J gene end by 0 bases; junction bases not matched to a gene: 4. From germline, CDR1 is ENHRY and CDR2 SYGVKD. The CDR3 extends over 16 amino acids. The CDR3 sequence: CAISESGTVLNTEAFF. The CDR3 DNA reads as TGTGCCATCAGTGAGTCCGGGACAGTACTGAACACTGAAGCTTTCTTT.

CDR3 in amino acids: CAISTDYSNQPQHF. Here the CDR3 DNA reads TGTGCCATCAGTACAGATTATAGCAATCAGCCCCAGCATTTT. The V and J genes are TRBV10-3 and TRBJ1-5; D not certain. The germline gives CDR1 ENHRY, CDR2 SYGVKD. V lost 5 bases to trimming and J lost 0 bases, with 8 bases between them. The CDR3 extends over 14 amino acids.